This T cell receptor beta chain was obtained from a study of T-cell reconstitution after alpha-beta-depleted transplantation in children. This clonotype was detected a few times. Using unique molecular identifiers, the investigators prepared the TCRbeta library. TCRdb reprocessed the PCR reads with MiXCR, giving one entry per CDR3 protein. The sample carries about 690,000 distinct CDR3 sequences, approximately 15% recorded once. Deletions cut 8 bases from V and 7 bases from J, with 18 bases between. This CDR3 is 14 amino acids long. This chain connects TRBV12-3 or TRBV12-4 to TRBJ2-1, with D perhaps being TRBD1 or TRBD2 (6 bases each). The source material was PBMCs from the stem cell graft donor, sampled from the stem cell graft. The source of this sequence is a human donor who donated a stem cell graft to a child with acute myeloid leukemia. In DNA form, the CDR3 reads TGTGCCAGCTCACGGTGGGGGCGGGATAATGAGCAGTTCTTC. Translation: CASSRWGRDNEQFF.